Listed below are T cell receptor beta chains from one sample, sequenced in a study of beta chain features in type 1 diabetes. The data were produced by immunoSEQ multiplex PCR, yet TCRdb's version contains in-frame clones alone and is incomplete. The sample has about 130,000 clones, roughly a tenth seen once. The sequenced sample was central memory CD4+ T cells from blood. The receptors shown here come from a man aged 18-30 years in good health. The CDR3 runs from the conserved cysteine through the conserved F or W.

cdr3_aa: CASSPAVSAGGSSYNEQFF
v_call: TRBV7-9
j_call: TRBJ2-1

cdr3_aa: CASGTGTSGVNEQFF
v_call: TRBV6-5
j_call: TRBJ2-1

cdr3_aa: CASSGQGASHEQFF
v_call: TRBV2
j_call: TRBJ2-1

cdr3_aa: CASSLVGQGAVGYTF
v_call: TRBV7-2
j_call: TRBJ1-2

cdr3_aa: CASSLVQGAYEQYF
v_call: TRBV28
j_call: TRBJ2-7

cdr3_aa: CASDTTGVGNTIYF
v_call: TRBV11-2
j_call: TRBJ1-3

cdr3_aa: CASSLDGRAYEQYF
v_call: TRBV7-2
j_call: TRBJ2-7

cdr3_aa: CASSARGSSYEQYF
v_call: TRBV18
j_call: TRBJ2-7

cdr3_aa: CASSVAPDWAKNIQYF
v_call: TRBV9
j_call: TRBJ2-4

cdr3_aa: CASSLETNEKLFF
v_call: TRBV5-4
j_call: TRBJ1-4

cdr3_aa: CASSLGGRGGAREQFF
v_call: TRBV4-2
j_call: TRBJ2-1

cdr3_aa: CSTGGTGVNYGYTF
v_call: TRBV29-1
j_call: TRBJ1-2

cdr3_aa: CASRGGGQNTGELFF
v_call: TRBV4-2
j_call: TRBJ2-2

cdr3_aa: CAISGVGSGASSYNEQFF
v_call: TRBV10-3
j_call: TRBJ2-1

cdr3_aa: CASSKGLAGFQETQYF
v_call: TRBV5-1
j_call: TRBJ2-5

cdr3_aa: CASRHDREWRELFF
v_call: TRBV7-2
j_call: TRBJ2-2

cdr3_aa: CASSLMGQHNSPLHF
v_call: TRBV7-8
j_call: TRBJ1-6

cdr3_aa: CASSKTGGTNEKLFF
v_call: TRBV2
j_call: TRBJ1-4

cdr3_aa: CASSPTSGGATQYF
v_call: TRBV11-2
j_call: TRBJ2-3

cdr3_aa: CASSFRGGSETQYF
v_call: TRBV5-4
j_call: TRBJ2-5

cdr3_aa: CASSPRQGAPTGELFF
v_call: TRBV5-4
j_call: TRBJ2-2

cdr3_aa: CASSLPDRNYEQYF
v_call: TRBV28
j_call: TRBJ2-7

cdr3_aa: CASSLSGGPETQYF
v_call: TRBV7-2
j_call: TRBJ2-5

cdr3_aa: CASSSYYLGNTIYF
v_call: TRBV7-2
j_call: TRBJ1-3

cdr3_aa: CASSLGISGGMFADTQYF
v_call: TRBV7-8
j_call: TRBJ2-3

cdr3_aa: CASSLMSGTGRVEQYF
v_call: TRBV5-6
j_call: TRBJ2-7

cdr3_aa: CASSLTGTSYNEQFF
v_call: TRBV5-4
j_call: TRBJ2-1

cdr3_aa: CASSLDGQGMSGYTF
v_call: TRBV5-1
j_call: TRBJ1-2

cdr3_aa: CASSQTRVNEQFF
v_call: TRBV14
j_call: TRBJ2-1

cdr3_aa: CASSLEHVGYEQYF
v_call: TRBV18
j_call: TRBJ2-7

cdr3_aa: CASSLRGGRRGYTF
v_call: TRBV28
j_call: TRBJ1-2

cdr3_aa: CASSLSVSGNTIYF
v_call: TRBV5-1
j_call: TRBJ1-3

cdr3_aa: CASTQVASYEQYF
v_call: TRBV7-8
j_call: TRBJ2-7

cdr3_aa: CASSLPPTETQYF
v_call: TRBV7-2
j_call: TRBJ2-5

cdr3_aa: CASSPGQGMETQYF
v_call: TRBV18
j_call: TRBJ2-5

cdr3_aa: CASSQVVAGARIF
v_call: TRBV4-1
j_call: TRBJ2-1

cdr3_aa: CASSLGRNTGELFF
v_call: TRBV28
j_call: TRBJ2-2

cdr3_aa: CASSRGSGGPRGEETQYF
v_call: TRBV5-4
j_call: TRBJ2-5